Listed below are T cell receptor beta chains from one sample, sequenced in a study of tumour-infiltrating T cells in Burkitt lymphoma. The method was immunoSEQ multiplex PCR; TCRdb's version includes in-frame clones alone and lacks a portion of them. In the table there are more than 40,000 clones, around 29% of which are singletons. Sequencing was carried out using tumor tissue. These receptor sequences come from a human donor with Burkitt lymphoma. Each CDR3 is given with its conserved first and last residue. D genes are given only for firm matches. Rows give clone size only sometimes, using once, few, many, or a class for an expanded clone.

clone_size j_call d_call v_call cdr3_nt cdr3_aa
few TRBJ1-2 - TRBV19 TGTGCCAGTAGTATAGGGGCTGTGGATCACTATGGCTACACCTTC CASSIGAVDHYGYTF
few TRBJ1-1 TRBD1 TRBV28 TGTGCCAGCAGTCCCGACAGGGGATTAACTGAAGCTTTCTTT CASSPDRGLTEAFF
- TRBJ1-5 - TRBV5-6 TGTGCCAGCAGCCCGGGTTGGAATCAGCCCCAGCATTTT CASSPGWNQPQHF
- TRBJ1-4 - TRBV5-1 TGCGCCAGCAGCTTGGTCGACGGGGGTGAAAAACTGTTTTTT CASSLVDGGEKLFF
- TRBJ1-1 - TRBV6-6 TGTGCCAGCAGTTACCCCGTCCGGGGGATGAACACTGAAGCTTTCTTT CASSYPVRGMNTEAFF
- TRBJ2-3 TRBD1 TRBV30 TGTGCCTGGAGTGCGACAGGGCCCACAGATACGCAGTATTTT CAWSATGPTDTQYF
- TRBJ1-2 - TRBV25-1 TGTGCCAGCAGTGAATATGGAAACTATGGCTACACCTTC CASSEYGNYGYTF
- TRBJ1-1 - TRBV4-2 TGTGCCAGCAGCCTCGTATACGGGACTGAAGCTTTCTTT CASSLVYGTEAFF
- TRBJ2-2 - TRBV6-5 TGTGCCAGCACCTGGTTCGGGGCGAACACCGGGGAGCTGTTTTTT CASTWFGANTGELFF
- TRBJ1-2 - TRBV5-6 TGTGCCAGCAGCGTGCTAAGGACACTTAACTATGGCTACACCTTC CASSVLRTLNYGYTF
few TRBJ1-2 TRBD1 TRBV7-9 TGTGCCAGCAGCTTCTCCGGGACAGGCTTGGAGGGCTACACCTTC CASSFSGTGLEGYTF
- TRBJ1-1 - TRBV29-1 TGCAGCGTTGATAAGTGGTCACTAGAAACTGAAGCTTTCTTT CSVDKWSLETEAFF
- TRBJ2-1 - TRBV5-7 TGTGCCAGCAGCTCACAGCCCGACCGCCGACAGATATTCTACAATGAGCAGTTCTTC CASSSQPDRRQIFYNEQFF
- TRBJ2-7 TRBD1 TRBV5-5 TGTGCCAGCAGCTTCGGGACAGGGTATACCTACGAGCAGTACTTC CASSFGTGYTYEQYF
- TRBJ1-6 - TRBV9 TGTGCCAGCAGCGTAGCTGCCGGGGTCCCTAATTCACCCCTCCACTTT CASSVAAGVPNSPLHF
- TRBJ2-7 TRBD1 TRBV4-3 TGCGCCAGCAGCCAAGCCGGGACAGTTGTTGACGAGCAGTACTTC CASSQAGTVVDEQYF
- TRBJ1-4 - TRBV30 TGTGCCTGGCTGACGGGGGGAGGCGGGGGTGGTCATGAAAAACTGTTTTTT CAWLTGGGGGGHEKLFF
few TRBJ1-1 - TRBV5-1 TGCGCCAGCAGCTTTGGGGTAGACACTGAAGCTTTCTTT CASSFGVDTEAFF
- TRBJ2-5 - TRBV15 TGTGCCACCAGCAGAGATCAACGAGAGACCCAGTACTTC CATSRDQRETQYF
few TRBJ2-7 - TRBV4-1 TGCGCCAGCAGCCAAGAAGGGAAGGGTACTTTGGGGTCGTACGAGCAGTACTTC CASSQEGKGTLGSYEQYF
few TRBJ2-6 - TRBV4-2 TGTGCCAGCAGCCAAGGCACCCCTGGGGCCAACGTCCTGACTTTC CASSQGTPGANVLTF
few TRBJ1-2 - TRBV5-4 TGTGCCAGCAGCTTAAATCGGGGCTACACCTTC CASSLNRGYTF
- TRBJ1-1 - TRBV2 TGTGCCAGCAGCGGTCAGGGGAGGCACACTGAAGCTTTCTTT CASSGQGRHTEAFF
few TRBJ1-2 - TRBV10-2 TGCGCCAGCAGGGCCGGGCTAGCTGGCTACACCTTC CASRAGLAGYTF
- TRBJ2-3 TRBD2 TRBV7-9 TGTGCCAGCAGCTTGGGCGGGGGGGCTTCTTCGAATACGCAGTATTTT CASSLGGGASSNTQYF
- TRBJ2-3 - TRBV5-5 TGTGCCAGCAGCTTGGGCGGGGACACAGATACGCAGTATTTT CASSLGGDTDTQYF
- TRBJ1-3 - TRBV5-5 TGTGCCAGCAGCTTGGGGCGGCTGGTACGAGTAGGAAACACCATATATTTT CASSLGRLVRVGNTIYF
- TRBJ1-3 - TRBV12-5 TGTGCTAGTGGTTTCCTTAGTCCGGGGGCTCTAGGAAACACCATATATTTT CASGFLSPGALGNTIYF
- TRBJ2-5 TRBD1 TRBV7-2 TGTGCCAGCAGCTTAGCGGGGCAAGGGACAGGTCAAGAGACCCAGTACTTC CASSLAGQGTGQETQYF
- TRBJ2-5 - TRBV18 TGTGCCAGCTCACGGCCGCAAGAGACCCAGTACTTC CASSRPQETQYF